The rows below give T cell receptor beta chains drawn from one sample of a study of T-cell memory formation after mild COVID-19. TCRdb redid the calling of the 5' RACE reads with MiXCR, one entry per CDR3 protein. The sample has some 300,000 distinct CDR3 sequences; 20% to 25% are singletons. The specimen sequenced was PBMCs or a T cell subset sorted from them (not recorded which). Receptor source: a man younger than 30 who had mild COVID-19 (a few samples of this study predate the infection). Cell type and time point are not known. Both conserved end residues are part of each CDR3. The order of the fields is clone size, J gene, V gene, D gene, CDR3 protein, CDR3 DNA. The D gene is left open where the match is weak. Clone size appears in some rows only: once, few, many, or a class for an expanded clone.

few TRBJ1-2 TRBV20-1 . CSARGRGRGPGDGYTF TGCAGTGCTAGGGGACGGGGCCGCGGTCCGGGGGATGGCTACACCTTC
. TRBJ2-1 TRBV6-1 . CASSETAGRAYNEQFF TGTGCCAGCAGTGAAACGGCAGGCAGGGCATACAATGAGCAGTTCTTC
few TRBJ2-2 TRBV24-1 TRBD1 CATSSGTASNTGELFF TGTGCCACCAGTTCCGGGACAGCAAGCAACACCGGGGAGCTGTTTTTT
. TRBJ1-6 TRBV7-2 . CASSLVSGAAENNSPLHF TGTGCCAGCAGCTTAGTCTCAGGCGCAGCCGAGAACAATTCACCCCTCCACTTT
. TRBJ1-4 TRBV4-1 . CASSLSTPRQARDEKLFF TGCGCCAGCAGCCTCTCAACTCCGCGACAGGCTAGGGATGAAAAACTGTTTTTT
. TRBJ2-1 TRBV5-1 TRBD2 CASSRLAVYNEQFF TGCGCCAGCAGTAGGCTAGCGGTCTACAATGAGCAGTTCTTC
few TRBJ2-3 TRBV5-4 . CASSEHTGFSTDTQYF TGTGCCAGCAGCGAACATACGGGCTTTAGCACAGATACGCAGTATTTT
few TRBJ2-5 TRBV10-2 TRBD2 CASSLSGGAGTQYF TGCGCCAGCAGTCTCAGCGGGGGGGCTGGGACCCAGTACTTC
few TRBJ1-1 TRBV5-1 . CASSLDGQNTEAFF TGCGCCAGCAGCTTGGACGGACAGAACACTGAAGCTTTCTTT
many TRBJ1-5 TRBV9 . CASSVGWDQPQHF TGTGCCAGCAGCGTAGGATGGGATCAGCCCCAGCATTTT
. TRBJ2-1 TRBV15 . CATSRRTDLNEQFF TGTGCCACCAGCAGGAGGACAGACCTCAATGAGCAGTTCTTC
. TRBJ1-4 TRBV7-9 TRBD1 CASSWVTGPREKLFF TGTGCCAGCAGCTGGGTGACAGGGCCGCGGGAAAAACTGTTTTTT
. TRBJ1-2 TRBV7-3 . CASSLEGMAGYTF TGTGCCAGCAGCTTAGAGGGAATGGCTGGCTACACCTTC
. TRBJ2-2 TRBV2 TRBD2 CASRTSTAGELFF TGTGCCAGCAGGACTAGCACGGCCGGGGAGCTGTTTTTT
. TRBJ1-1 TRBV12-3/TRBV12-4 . CASSLERGPVEAFF TGTGCCAGCAGTTTAGAGCGGGGACCCGTTGAAGCTTTCTTT
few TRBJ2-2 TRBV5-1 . CASSLGEANTGELFF TGCGCCAGCAGCTTGGGGGAGGCGAACACCGGGGAGCTGTTTTTT
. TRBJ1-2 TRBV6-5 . CASWIEVWLLTF TGTGCCAGCTGGATCGAGGTTTGGTTATTAACCTTC
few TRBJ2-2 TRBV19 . CASSIAELTGELFF TGTGCCAGTAGTATTGCAGAGCTCACCGGGGAGCTGTTTTTT
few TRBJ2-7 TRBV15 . CATSRDQTTYEQYF TGTGCCACCAGCAGAGATCAGACGACCTACGAGCAGTACTTC
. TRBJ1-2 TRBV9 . CASSVDEGTGTYGYTF TGTGCCAGCAGCGTAGACGAGGGCACAGGGACCTATGGCTACACCTTC